The entry that follows covers one T cell receptor (beta chain) sequence. The source of the sample is a study of blood T cell repertoires in COVID-19. Germline V CDR1 and CDR2: SGHNT, YYREEE (reference sequence). This CDR3 region has 15 residues. The trim removed 0 bases at V and 5 bases at J, leaving 7 bases unmatched. Assay used: immunoSEQ multiplex PCR; TCRdb lists only in-frame clones, some missing. Of 95,000 to 100,000 clones in the sample, about 81% were seen once. The TCR comes from an older woman with acute or convalescent COVID-19. V gene TRBV5-4 combines with J gene TRBJ1-1; 7 bases are a match to TRBD1. The sequenced sample was peripheral blood. The CDR3 is CASSLEGALRTEAFF. Written as DNA, the CDR3 is TGTGCCAGCAGCTTGGAGGGGGCACTTAGGACTGAAGCTTTCTTT.